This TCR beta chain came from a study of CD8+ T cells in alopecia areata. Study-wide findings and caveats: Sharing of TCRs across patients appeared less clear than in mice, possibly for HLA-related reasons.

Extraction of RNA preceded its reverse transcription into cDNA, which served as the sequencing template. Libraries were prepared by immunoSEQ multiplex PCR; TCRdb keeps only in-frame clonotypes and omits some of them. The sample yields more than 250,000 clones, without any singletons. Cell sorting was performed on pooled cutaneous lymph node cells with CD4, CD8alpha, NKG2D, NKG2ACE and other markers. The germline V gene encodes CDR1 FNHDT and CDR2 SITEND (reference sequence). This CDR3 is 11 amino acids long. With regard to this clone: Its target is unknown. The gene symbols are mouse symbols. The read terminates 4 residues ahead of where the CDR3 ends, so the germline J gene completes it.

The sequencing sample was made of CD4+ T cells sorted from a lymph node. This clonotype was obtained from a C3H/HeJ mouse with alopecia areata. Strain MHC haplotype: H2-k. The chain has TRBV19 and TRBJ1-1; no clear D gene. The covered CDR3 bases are TGTGCCAGCAGTATTCAAACA. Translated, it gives CASSIQT. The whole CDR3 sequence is CASSIQTEVFF.